A selection of T cell receptor beta chains follows, all from one sample in a study of technical replicates of blood from a handful of donors. Sequencing used immunoSEQ multiplex PCR; TCRdb keeps in-frame clones, though not all of them. The data show tens of thousands of clones, approximately 97% seen once. The sequencing sample was made of T cells isolated from PBMCs. The source is a human donor in good health. CDR3s include the opening cysteine and the closing phenylalanine or tryptophan. A D gene is named only where the DNA matches it firmly. Some rows mark clone size as missing; the rest say once, few, many or name a class of expanded clone.

V gene: TRBV6-5
clone size: .
J gene: TRBJ2-3
D gene: TRBD2
CDR3 DNA: TGTGCCAGCAGGACTAGCGGGGGTTCAGATACGCAGTATTTT
CDR3 protein: CASRTSGGSDTQYF

V gene: TRBV7-3
clone size: .
J gene: TRBJ1-3
D gene: .
CDR3 DNA: TGTGCCAGCCCTAACACCATATATTTT
CDR3 protein: CASPNTIYF

V gene: TRBV29-1
clone size: .
J gene: TRBJ1-3
D gene: .
CDR3 DNA: TGCAGCGGAGGGGAGGCTGGAAACACCATATATTTT
CDR3 protein: CSGGEAGNTIYF

V gene: TRBV2
clone size: .
J gene: TRBJ2-4
D gene: TRBD1
CDR3 DNA: TGTGCCAGCAGCCCCCGAGGACAGGGAAACATTCAGTACTTC
CDR3 protein: CASSPRGQGNIQYF

V gene: TRBV19
clone size: .
J gene: TRBJ2-1
D gene: TRBD2
CDR3 DNA: TGTGCCAGTAGTACAGCGGGGGGACTCTCCTACAATGAGCAGTTCTTC
CDR3 protein: CASSTAGGLSYNEQFF

V gene: TRBV5-1
clone size: .
J gene: TRBJ1-1
D gene: TRBD1
CDR3 DNA: TGCGCCAGCAGCTGGGGGACGACAGGGGGGGAAGACACTGAAGCTTTCTTT
CDR3 protein: CASSWGTTGGEDTEAFF

V gene: TRBV5-1
clone size: .
J gene: TRBJ1-1
D gene: TRBD1
CDR3 DNA: TGCGCCAGCAGCTTGGGACAGGGGACCACTGAAGCTTTCTTT
CDR3 protein: CASSLGQGTTEAFF

V gene: TRBV18
clone size: .
J gene: TRBJ1-3
D gene: .
CDR3 DNA: TGTGCCAGCTCACCACCGGGAGACACCATATATTTT
CDR3 protein: CASSPPGDTIYF

V gene: TRBV6-5
clone size: .
J gene: TRBJ2-1
D gene: .
CDR3 DNA: TGTGCCAGCAGTTTTACCGGGACACCTTCCTACAATGAGCAGTTCTTC
CDR3 protein: CASSFTGTPSYNEQFF

V gene: TRBV20-1
clone size: .
J gene: TRBJ1-1
D gene: .
CDR3 DNA: TGCAGTGCTAGAGGCGGCACTGAAGCTTTCTTT
CDR3 protein: CSARGGTEAFF

V gene: TRBV27
clone size: .
J gene: TRBJ2-3
D gene: TRBD2
CDR3 DNA: TGTGCCAGCAGTGACTTTGCGGTAGCGGGAGGAGATACGCAGTATTTT
CDR3 protein: CASSDFAVAGGDTQYF

V gene: TRBV30
clone size: .
J gene: TRBJ1-1
D gene: .
CDR3 DNA: TGTGCCTCGCGGGACTCCCAAAAAGCTTTCTTT
CDR3 protein: CASRDSQKAFF

V gene: TRBV6-1
clone size: .
J gene: TRBJ1-1
D gene: .
CDR3 DNA: TGTGCCAGCAGCCCCATACACACACTGAACACTGAAGCTTTCTTT
CDR3 protein: CASSPIHTLNTEAFF

V gene: TRBV6-6
clone size: .
J gene: TRBJ2-7
D gene: .
CDR3 DNA: TGTGCCAGCAGTTCGCAGGGAATCGAGCAGTACTTC
CDR3 protein: CASSSQGIEQYF

V gene: TRBV29-1
clone size: .
J gene: TRBJ2-2
D gene: TRBD2
CDR3 DNA: TGCAGCGTTCGAGGCTGGGCTAGCGGGAGGGGCGGGGAGCTGTTTTTT
CDR3 protein: CSVRGWASGRGGELFF

V gene: TRBV2
clone size: once
J gene: TRBJ2-5
D gene: TRBD2
CDR3 DNA: TGTGCCAGCATTGGACTAGCGGGGGCTTCAGGGGAGACCCAGTACTTC
CDR3 protein: CASIGLAGASGETQYF

V gene: TRBV25-1
clone size: .
J gene: TRBJ1-5
D gene: TRBD1
CDR3 DNA: TGTGCCAGCAGTACCGGGACAGGGGGCAATCAGCCCCAGCATTTT
CDR3 protein: CASSTGTGGNQPQHF

V gene: TRBV15
clone size: once
J gene: TRBJ2-7
D gene: TRBD2
CDR3 DNA: TGTGCCACCAGCAGCCAGGTTGGCGGGAGGGGATACGAGCAGTACTTC
CDR3 protein: CATSSQVGGRGYEQYF

V gene: TRBV9
clone size: .
J gene: TRBJ1-4
D gene: .
CDR3 DNA: TGTGCCAGCAGCGTAGGTCTGAATGAAAAACTGTTTTTT
CDR3 protein: CASSVGLNEKLFF

V gene: TRBV9
clone size: .
J gene: TRBJ2-3
D gene: .
CDR3 DNA: TGTGCCAGCAGCGTAGCCTTCATGGGGGCAGCTAGCACAGATACGCAGTATTTT
CDR3 protein: CASSVAFMGAASTDTQYF

V gene: TRBV11-2
clone size: .
J gene: TRBJ1-3
D gene: TRBD1
CDR3 DNA: TGTGCCAGCAGCTTAGGGACAGGGCCCGGCTCTGGAAACACCATATATTTT
CDR3 protein: CASSLGTGPGSGNTIYF

V gene: TRBV6-5
clone size: .
J gene: TRBJ2-2
D gene: .
CDR3 DNA: TGTGCCAGCACTTTACTGGCGGAGAACACCGGGGAGCTGTTTTTT
CDR3 protein: CASTLLAENTGELFF

V gene: TRBV5-1
clone size: .
J gene: TRBJ2-7
D gene: TRBD1
CDR3 DNA: TGCGCCAGCAGCCAAGCGGACAGGCCCTACGAGCAGTACTTC
CDR3 protein: CASSQADRPYEQYF

V gene: TRBV11-3
clone size: .
J gene: TRBJ2-5
D gene: .
CDR3 DNA: TGTGCCAGCAGCTTAGGGCTGGGGGGTCAAGAGACCCAGTACTTC
CDR3 protein: CASSLGLGGQETQYF

V gene: TRBV4-1
clone size: .
J gene: TRBJ1-2
D gene: TRBD1
CDR3 DNA: TGCGCCAGCAGCCAACCGGGACAGGGGTTCGGCTACACCTTC
CDR3 protein: CASSQPGQGFGYTF

V gene: TRBV7-9
clone size: .
J gene: TRBJ2-5
D gene: TRBD1
CDR3 DNA: TGTGCCAGCAGCTCCAGCAGGGGGCGGAAAGAGACCCAGTACTTC
CDR3 protein: CASSSSRGRKETQYF

V gene: TRBV13
clone size: .
J gene: TRBJ2-5
D gene: TRBD1
CDR3 DNA: TGTGCCAGCAGCTTAGGTTGGGACAGGGGGCGCGGGCCTCTTGAGACCCAGTACTTC
CDR3 protein: CASSLGWDRGRGPLETQYF

V gene: TRBV6-5
clone size: .
J gene: TRBJ1-1
D gene: TRBD1
CDR3 DNA: TGTGCCAGCAGCTCCCAGGGGGATGAAGCTTTCTTT
CDR3 protein: CASSSQGDEAFF

V gene: TRBV5-4
clone size: .
J gene: TRBJ1-1
D gene: TRBD1
CDR3 DNA: TGTGCCAGCAGCTTGAGACAGGGGGGCACTGAAGCTTTCTTT
CDR3 protein: CASSLRQGGTEAFF

V gene: TRBV6-5
clone size: .
J gene: TRBJ2-7
D gene: .
CDR3 DNA: TGTGCCAGCTGGGAAGGGGTGGGTGAGCAGTACTTC
CDR3 protein: CASWEGVGEQYF

V gene: TRBV9
clone size: .
J gene: TRBJ2-5
D gene: TRBD2
CDR3 DNA: TGTGCCAGCAGCACCGAGAAGCGGGGTATTCGCGACCCAAGACAAGAGACCCAGTACTTC
CDR3 protein: CASSTEKRGIRDPRQETQYF

V gene: TRBV7-9
clone size: .
J gene: TRBJ1-4
D gene: TRBD1
CDR3 DNA: TGTGCCAGCAGCTTGGGACAGCAAAATGAAAAACTGTTTTTT
CDR3 protein: CASSLGQQNEKLFF

V gene: TRBV29-1
clone size: .
J gene: TRBJ1-2
D gene: .
CDR3 DNA: TGCAGCGCTGTAGGGCAGGGAGGCTATGGCTACACCTTC
CDR3 protein: CSAVGQGGYGYTF

V gene: TRBV7-8
clone size: once
J gene: TRBJ2-2
D gene: .
CDR3 DNA: TGTGCCAGCAGCTTAGTAAGCGGGAACACCGGGGAGCTGTTTTTT
CDR3 protein: CASSLVSGNTGELFF